Detailed here is one T cell receptor (beta chain). This record belongs to a study of blood T cell repertoires in COVID-19. Study in general: Samples representing acute and convalescent COVID-19 were sourced from the United States, Italy and Spain. Nucleic acid was either cDNA or gDNA, and it came from T cells, B-cell-depleted T cells, or PBMCs.

This CDR3 has 11 amino acids. Germline loops: CDR1 LGHDT, CDR2 YNNKEL (reference sequence). V was pared by 3 bases and J by 5 bases, with 5 bases between. Per the original methods: Estimation of nucleated cell counts relied on the amplification of reference gene primers. This table comes from immunoSEQ multiplex PCR, and its TCRdb copy is limited to in-frame clones, with some not included. V and J calls and clone size are as listed in that table; D and trimming were resolved from the DNA. Seen here are 120,000 or so clones, about four fifths observed once, and the top ten hold around 11%. What was sequenced was peripheral blood. The clonotype comes from a man aged 60 to 69 with acute or convalescent COVID-19. V usage is TRBV3-1 (or the pseudogene TRBV3-2) and J usage is TRBJ2-7; D gene ambiguous. The DNA of the CDR3 is TGTGCCAGCAGCCACCCGGACGAGCAGTACTTC. This translates into CASSHPDEQYF.